This TCR beta chain was captured in a study of blood T cell repertoires in COVID-19. In the original analysis: Amplified reference gene primers provided the basis for estimating nucleated cell counts. TCRdb keeps only in-frame clones here, not all; method: immunoSEQ multiplex PCR. V, J and clone size derive from that table, while D and trimming were established from the DNA sequence. This sample has 200,000 to 300,000 clones, with around 81% found just once. The J segment lost 5 bases and the V segment lost 7 bases, leaving 7 bases of the junction unmatched. From germline, CDR1 is MNHEY and CDR2 SVGAGI. This CDR3 is 14 amino acids long. Followed over time, Seattle patients had been enrolled while infection was active.

The specimen was peripheral blood. V gene TRBV6-5 combines with J gene TRBJ1-4; 7 bases line up with TRBD1. This TCR derives from a woman older than 75 with COVID-19, enrolled during active disease. For the CDR3, the DNA is TGTGCCAGCACCTGGGACAGAAGAAATGAAAAACTGTTTTTT. Amino acid sequence: CASTWDRRNEKLFF.